This TCR beta chain originates from a study of cytomegalovirus exposure and HLA in healthy donors. V gave up 6 bases and J gave up 6 bases; unmatched junction bases: 8. Germline V gives CDR1 SNHLY, CDR2 FYNNEI. CDR3 length: 13 residues. PCR used 60 Vbeta primers and 13 Jbeta primers. Assay: immunoSEQ multiplex PCR; the TCRdb copy retains only in-frame clones and omits some. The sample has approximately 100,000 clones. The receptor's source is a man aged 45-60 years in good health and CMV-seronegative. This chain links TRBV2 with TRBJ2-7; TRBD1 matches 7 bases. The specimen sequenced was PBMCs. In DNA form, the CDR3 reads TGTGCCAGCAGGACAGGGAATGCTGGCGAGCAGTACTTC. Its translation: CASRTGNAGEQYF.